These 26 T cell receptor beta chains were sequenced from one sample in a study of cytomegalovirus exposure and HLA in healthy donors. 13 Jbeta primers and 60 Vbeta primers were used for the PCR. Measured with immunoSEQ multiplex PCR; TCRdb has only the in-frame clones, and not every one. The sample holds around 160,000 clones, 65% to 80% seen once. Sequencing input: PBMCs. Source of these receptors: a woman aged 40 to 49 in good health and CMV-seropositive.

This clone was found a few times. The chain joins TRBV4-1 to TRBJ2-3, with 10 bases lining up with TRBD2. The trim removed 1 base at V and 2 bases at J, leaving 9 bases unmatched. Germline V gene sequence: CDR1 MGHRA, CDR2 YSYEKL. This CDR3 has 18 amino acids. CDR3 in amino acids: CASSQVIAGGTNTDTQYF. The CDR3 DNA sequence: TGCGCCAGCAGCCAAGTCATAGCGGGGGGAACAAACACAGATACGCAGTATTTT.

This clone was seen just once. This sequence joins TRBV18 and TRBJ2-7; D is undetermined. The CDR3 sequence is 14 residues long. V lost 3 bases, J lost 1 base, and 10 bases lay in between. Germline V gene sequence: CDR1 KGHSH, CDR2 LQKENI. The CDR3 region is CASSPTLESYEQYF. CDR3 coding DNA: TGTGCCAGCTCACCTACGTTAGAATCCTACGAGCAGTACTTC.

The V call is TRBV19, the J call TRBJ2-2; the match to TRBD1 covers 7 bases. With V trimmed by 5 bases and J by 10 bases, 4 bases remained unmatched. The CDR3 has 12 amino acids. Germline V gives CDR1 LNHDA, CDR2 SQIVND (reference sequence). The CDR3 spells CASSRQGEELFF. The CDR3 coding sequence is TGTGCCAGTAGTCGTCAGGGGGAGGAGCTGTTTTTT.

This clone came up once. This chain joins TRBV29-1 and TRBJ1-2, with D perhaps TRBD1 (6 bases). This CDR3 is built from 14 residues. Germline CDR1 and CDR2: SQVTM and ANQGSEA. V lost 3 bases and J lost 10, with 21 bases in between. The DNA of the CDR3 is TGCAGCGTTGAGGGCAGGGGACCCTCTTATATCTACACCTTC. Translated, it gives CSVEGRGPSYIYTF.

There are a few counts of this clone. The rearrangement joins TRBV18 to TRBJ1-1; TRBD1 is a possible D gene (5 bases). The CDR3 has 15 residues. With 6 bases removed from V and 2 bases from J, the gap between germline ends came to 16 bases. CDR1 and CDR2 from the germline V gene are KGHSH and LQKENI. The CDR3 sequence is CASSPIGHLNTEAFF. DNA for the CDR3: TGTGCCAGCTCGCCGATCGGACACCTAAACACTGAAGCTTTCTTT.

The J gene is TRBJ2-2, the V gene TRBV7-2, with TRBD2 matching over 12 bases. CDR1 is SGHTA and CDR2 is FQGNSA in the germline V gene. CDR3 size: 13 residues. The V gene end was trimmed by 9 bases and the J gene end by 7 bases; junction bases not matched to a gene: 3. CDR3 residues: CASQLAGGGELFF. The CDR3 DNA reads TGTGCCAGTCAACTAGCGGGAGGCGGGGAGCTGTTTTTT.

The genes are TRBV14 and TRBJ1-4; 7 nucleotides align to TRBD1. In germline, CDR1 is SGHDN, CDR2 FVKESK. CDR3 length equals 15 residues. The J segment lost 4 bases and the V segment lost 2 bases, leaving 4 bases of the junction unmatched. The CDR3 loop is CASSQLGDSNEKLFF. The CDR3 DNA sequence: TGTGCCAGCAGCCAATTGGGGGACAGTAATGAAAAACTGTTTTTT.

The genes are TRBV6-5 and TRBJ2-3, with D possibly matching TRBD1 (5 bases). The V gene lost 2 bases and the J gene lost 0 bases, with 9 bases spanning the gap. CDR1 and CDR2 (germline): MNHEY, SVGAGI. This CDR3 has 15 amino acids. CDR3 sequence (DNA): TGTGCCAGCAGTTACGGACATCCTAGCACAGATACGCAGTATTTT. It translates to CASSYGHPSTDTQYF.

Here the CDR3 DNA reads TGTGCCAGTAGTCGGACAGTCAGGACTTATAGCAATCAGCCCCAGCATTTT. This gives the protein CASSRTVRTYSNQPQHF. The chain is built from TRBV19 and TRBJ1-5; maybe TRBD1 (6 bases). Germline lookup yields CDR1 LNHDA and CDR2 SQIVND (reference sequence). Trimming shortened V by 5 bases and J by 0 bases, and 17 bases separated the two germline ends. The CDR3 has 17 residues.

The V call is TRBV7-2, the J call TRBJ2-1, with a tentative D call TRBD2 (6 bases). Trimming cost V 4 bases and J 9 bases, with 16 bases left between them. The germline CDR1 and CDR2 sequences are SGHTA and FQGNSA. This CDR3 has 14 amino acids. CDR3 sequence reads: CASSSGLGSGEQFF. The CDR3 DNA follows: TGTGCCAGCAGCTCGGGACTTGGATCAGGTGAGCAGTTCTTC.

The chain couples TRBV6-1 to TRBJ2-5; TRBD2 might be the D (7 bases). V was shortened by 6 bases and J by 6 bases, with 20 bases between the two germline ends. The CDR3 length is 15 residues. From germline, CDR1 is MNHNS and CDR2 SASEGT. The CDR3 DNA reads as TGTGCCAGCAGCGAAAGGGGGGGGGAGAAAAAGACCCAGTACTTC. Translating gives CASSERGGEKKTQYF.

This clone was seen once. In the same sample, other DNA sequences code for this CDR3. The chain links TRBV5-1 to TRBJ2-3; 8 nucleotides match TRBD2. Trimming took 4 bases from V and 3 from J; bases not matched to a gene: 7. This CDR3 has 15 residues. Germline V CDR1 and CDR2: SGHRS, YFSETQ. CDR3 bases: TGCGCCAGCAGCCCCGGACTAGCAGATACAGATACGCAGTATTTT. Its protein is CASSPGLADTDTQYF.

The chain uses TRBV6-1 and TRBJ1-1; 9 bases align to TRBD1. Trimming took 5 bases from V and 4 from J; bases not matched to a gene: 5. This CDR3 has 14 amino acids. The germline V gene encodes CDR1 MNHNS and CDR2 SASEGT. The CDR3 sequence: CASSQGTGPTEAFF. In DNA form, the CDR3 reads TGTGCCAGCAGTCAAGGGACAGGGCCCACTGAAGCTTTCTTT.

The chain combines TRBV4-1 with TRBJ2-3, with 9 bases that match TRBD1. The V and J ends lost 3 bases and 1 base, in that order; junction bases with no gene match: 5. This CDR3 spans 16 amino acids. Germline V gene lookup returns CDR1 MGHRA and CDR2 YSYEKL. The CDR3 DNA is TGCGCCAGCAGCCAGGGGGGACAGGGCCGCACAGATACGCAGTATTTT. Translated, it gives CASSQGGQGRTDTQYF.

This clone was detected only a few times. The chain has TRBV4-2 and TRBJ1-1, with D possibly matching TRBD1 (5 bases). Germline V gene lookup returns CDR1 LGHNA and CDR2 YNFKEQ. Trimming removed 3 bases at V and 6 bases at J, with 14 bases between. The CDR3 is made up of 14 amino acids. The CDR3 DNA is TGTGCCAGCAGCCAGTATCGGGGGGGGGCTGAAGCTTTCTTT. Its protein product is CASSQYRGGAEAFF.

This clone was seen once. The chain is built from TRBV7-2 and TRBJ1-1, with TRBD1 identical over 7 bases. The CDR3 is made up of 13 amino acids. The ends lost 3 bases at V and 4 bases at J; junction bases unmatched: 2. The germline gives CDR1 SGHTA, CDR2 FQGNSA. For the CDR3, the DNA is TGTGCCAGCAGCTTTCAGGGGGGCACTGAAGCTTTCTTT. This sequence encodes CASSFQGGTEAFF. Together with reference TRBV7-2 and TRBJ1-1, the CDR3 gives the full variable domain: GAGVSQSPSNKVTEKGKDVELRCDPISGHTALYWYRQSLGQGLEFLIYFQGNSAPDKSGLPSDRFSAERTGGSVSTLTIQRTQQEDSAVYLCASSFQGGTEAFFGQGTRLTVV.

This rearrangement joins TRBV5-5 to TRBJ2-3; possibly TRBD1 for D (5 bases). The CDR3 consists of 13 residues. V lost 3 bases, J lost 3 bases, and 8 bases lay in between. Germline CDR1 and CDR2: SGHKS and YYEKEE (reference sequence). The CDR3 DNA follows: TGTGCCAGCAGCTCTCCAGGGACAGATACGCAGTATTTT. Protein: CASSSPGTDTQYF.

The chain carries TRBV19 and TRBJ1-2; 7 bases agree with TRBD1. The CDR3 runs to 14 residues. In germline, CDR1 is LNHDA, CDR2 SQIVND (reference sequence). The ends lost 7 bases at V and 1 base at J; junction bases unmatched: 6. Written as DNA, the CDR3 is TGTGCCAGTAATATGGGACAGCTTAACTATGGCTACACCTTC. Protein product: CASNMGQLNYGYTF.

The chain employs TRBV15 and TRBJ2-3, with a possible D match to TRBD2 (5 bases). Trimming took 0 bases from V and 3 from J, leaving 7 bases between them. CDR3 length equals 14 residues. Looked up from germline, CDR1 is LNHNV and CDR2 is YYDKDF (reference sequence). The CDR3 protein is CATSRDEGTDTQYF. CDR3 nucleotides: TGTGCCACCAGCAGAGATGAGGGAACAGATACGCAGTATTTT.

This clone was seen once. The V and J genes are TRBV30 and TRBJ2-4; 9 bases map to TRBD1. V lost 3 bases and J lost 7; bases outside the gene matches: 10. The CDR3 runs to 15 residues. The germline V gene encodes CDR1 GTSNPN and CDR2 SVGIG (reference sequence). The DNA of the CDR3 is TGTGCCTGGAGCGCCGGGACAGGGATGGGCAACATTCAGTACTTC. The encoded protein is CAWSAGTGMGNIQYF.

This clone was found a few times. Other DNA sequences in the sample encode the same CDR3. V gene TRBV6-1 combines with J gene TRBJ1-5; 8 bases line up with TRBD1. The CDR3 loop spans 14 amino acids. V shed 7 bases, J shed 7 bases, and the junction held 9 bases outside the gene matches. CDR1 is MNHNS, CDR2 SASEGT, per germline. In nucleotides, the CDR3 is TGTGCCAGCACCCTCAGGGGGCTGGGCCAGCCCCAGCATTTT. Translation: CASTLRGLGQPQHF.

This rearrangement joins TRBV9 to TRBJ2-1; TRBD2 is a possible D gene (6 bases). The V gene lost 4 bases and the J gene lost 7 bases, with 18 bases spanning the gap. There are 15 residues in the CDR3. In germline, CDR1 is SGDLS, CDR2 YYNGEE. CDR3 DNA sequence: TGTGCCAGCAGCACCGGGACCCTGGCGGGGAATGAGCAGTTCTTC. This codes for CASSTGTLAGNEQFF.

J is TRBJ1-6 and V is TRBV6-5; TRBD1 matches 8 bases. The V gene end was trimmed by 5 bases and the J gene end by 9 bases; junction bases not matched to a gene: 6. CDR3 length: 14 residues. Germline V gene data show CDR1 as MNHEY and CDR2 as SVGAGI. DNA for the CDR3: TGTGCCAGCAGTCTCCGGGACAGGTCTTCACCCCTCCACTTT. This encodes CASSLRDRSSPLHF.

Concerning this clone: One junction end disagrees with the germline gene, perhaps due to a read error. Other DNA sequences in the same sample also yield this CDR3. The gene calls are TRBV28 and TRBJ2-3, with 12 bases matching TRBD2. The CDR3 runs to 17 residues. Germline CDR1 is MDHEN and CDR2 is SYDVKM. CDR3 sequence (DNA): TGCGCCAGCAGCCCCGCTGGGACTAGCGGGAGCACAGATACGCAGTATTTT. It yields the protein CASSPAGTSGSTDTQYF.

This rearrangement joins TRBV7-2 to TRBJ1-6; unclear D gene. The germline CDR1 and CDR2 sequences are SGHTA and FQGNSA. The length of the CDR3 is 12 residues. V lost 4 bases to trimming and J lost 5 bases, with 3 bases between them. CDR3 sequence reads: CASSSDNSPLHF. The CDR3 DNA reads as TGTGCCAGCAGCTCAGATAATTCACCCCTCCACTTT.

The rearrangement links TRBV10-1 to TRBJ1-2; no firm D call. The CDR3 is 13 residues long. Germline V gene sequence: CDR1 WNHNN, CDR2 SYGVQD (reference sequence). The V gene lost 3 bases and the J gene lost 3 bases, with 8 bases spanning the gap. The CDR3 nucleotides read TGCGCCAGCAGTGACAGAATGGACTATGGCTACACCTTC. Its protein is CASSDRMDYGYTF.